This T cell receptor (beta chain) was sequenced during a study of blood T cell repertoires in COVID-19. There are 13 residues in the CDR3. After removal of 7 bases from V and 7 bases from J, the junction contained 9 bases not matched to a gene. Data came from immunoSEQ multiplex PCR; TCRdb stores just in-frame clones and leaves some out. This sample has approximately 220,000 clones, with 83% found just once. This clonotype was obtained from a woman between 50 and 59 years old who had been exposed to COVID-19. The specimen sequenced was PBMCs or T cells enriched from blood (not recorded which). V and J are TRBV12-3 or TRBV12-4 and TRBJ1-1; 7 bases match TRBD1. The DNA for the CDR3 is TGTGCCAGCACCTTGGGACAGCGGGTTGAAGCTTTCTTT. It is translated as CASTLGQRVEAFF.